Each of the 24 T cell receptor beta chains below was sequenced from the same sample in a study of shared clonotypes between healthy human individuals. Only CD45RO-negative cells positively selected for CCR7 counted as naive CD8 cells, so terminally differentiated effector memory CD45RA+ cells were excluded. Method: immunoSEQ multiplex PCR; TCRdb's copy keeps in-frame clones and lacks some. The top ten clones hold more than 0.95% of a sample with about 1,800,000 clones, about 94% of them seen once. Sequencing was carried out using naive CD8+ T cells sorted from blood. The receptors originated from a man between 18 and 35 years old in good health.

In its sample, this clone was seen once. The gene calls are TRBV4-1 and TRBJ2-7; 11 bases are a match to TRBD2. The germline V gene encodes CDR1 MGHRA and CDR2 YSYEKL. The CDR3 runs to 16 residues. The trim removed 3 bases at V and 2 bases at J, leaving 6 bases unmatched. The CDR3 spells CASSHTSGSPTYEQYF. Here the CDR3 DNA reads TGCGCCAGCAGCCATACTAGCGGGAGTCCTACCTACGAGCAGTACTTC.

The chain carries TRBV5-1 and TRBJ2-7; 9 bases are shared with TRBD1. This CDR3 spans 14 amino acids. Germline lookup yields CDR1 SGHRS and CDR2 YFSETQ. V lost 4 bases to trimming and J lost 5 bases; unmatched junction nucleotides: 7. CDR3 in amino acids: CASSLGTGYNEQYF. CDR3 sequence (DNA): TGCGCCAGCAGCCTCGGGACAGGGTATAACGAGCAGTACTTC.

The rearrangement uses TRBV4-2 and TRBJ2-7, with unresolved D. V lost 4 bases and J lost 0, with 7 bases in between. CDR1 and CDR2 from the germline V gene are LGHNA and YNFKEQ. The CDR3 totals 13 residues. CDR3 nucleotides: TGTGCCAGCAGCCCGACCAACTCCTACGAGCAGTACTTC. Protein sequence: CASSPTNSYEQYF.

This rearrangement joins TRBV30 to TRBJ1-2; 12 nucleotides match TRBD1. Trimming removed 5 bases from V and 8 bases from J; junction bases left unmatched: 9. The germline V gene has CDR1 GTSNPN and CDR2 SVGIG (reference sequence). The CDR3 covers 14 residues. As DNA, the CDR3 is TGTGCCTGGTCTCCCGGGACAGGGGGCCGCGGCTACACCTTC. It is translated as CAWSPGTGGRGYTF.

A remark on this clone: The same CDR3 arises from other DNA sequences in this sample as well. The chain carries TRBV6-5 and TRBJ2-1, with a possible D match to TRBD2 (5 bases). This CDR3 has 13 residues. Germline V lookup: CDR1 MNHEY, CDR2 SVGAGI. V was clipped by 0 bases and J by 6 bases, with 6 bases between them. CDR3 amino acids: CASSYSEGNEQFF. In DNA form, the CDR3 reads TGTGCCAGCAGTTACTCCGAGGGCAATGAGCAGTTCTTC.

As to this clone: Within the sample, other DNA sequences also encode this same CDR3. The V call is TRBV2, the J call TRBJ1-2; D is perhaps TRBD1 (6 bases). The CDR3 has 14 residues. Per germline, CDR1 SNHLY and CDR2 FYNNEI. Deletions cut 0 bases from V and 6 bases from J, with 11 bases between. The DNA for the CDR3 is TGTGCCAGCAGTGAAGCGGAAGGGGGGGATGGCTACACCTTC. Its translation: CASSEAEGGDGYTF.

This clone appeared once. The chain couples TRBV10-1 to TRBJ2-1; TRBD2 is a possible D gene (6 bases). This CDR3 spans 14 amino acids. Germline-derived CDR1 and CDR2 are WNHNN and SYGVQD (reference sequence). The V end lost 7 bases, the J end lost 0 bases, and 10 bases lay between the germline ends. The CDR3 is CASKRASSYNEQFF. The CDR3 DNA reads TGCGCCAGCAAGCGGGCAAGCTCCTACAATGAGCAGTTCTTC.

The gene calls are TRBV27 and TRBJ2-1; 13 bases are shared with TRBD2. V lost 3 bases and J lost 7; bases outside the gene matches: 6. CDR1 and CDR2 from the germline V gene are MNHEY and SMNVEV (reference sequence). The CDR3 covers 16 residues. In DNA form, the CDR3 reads TGTGCCAGCAGTTTGTCGGGACTAGCGGGAAGGAATGAGCAGTTCTTC. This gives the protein CASSLSGLAGRNEQFF.

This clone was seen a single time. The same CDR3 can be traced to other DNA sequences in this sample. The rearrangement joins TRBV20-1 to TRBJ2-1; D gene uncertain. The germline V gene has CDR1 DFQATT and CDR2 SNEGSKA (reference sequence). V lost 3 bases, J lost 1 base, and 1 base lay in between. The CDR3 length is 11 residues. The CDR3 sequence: CSARSYNEQFF. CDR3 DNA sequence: TGCAGTGCTAGGTCCTACAATGAGCAGTTCTTC.

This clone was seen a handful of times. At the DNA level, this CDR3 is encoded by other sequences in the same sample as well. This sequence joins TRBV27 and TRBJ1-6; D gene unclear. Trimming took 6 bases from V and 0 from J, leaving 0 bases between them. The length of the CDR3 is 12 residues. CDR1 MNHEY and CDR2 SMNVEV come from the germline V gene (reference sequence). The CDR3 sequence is CASSSYNSPLHF. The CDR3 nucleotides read TGTGCCAGCAGCTCCTATAATTCACCCCTCCACTTT.

The CDR3 protein is CASSTLGGWQETQYF. CDR3 coding DNA: TGTGCCAGCAGTACGTTAGGGGGCTGGCAAGAGACCCAGTACTTC. The rearrangement joins TRBV28 to TRBJ2-5; the match to TRBD1 covers 7 bases. Germline CDR1 is MDHEN and CDR2 is SYDVKM. V dropped 5 bases and J dropped 2; count of bases not matched to a gene: 8. The CDR3 has 15 amino acids.

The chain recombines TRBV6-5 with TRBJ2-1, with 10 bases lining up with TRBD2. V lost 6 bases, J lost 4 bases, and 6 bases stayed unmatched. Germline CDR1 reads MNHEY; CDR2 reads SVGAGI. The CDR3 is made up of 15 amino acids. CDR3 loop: CASRDIAGGYNEQFF. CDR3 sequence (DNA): TGTGCCAGCAGAGATATAGCGGGAGGATACAATGAGCAGTTCTTC.

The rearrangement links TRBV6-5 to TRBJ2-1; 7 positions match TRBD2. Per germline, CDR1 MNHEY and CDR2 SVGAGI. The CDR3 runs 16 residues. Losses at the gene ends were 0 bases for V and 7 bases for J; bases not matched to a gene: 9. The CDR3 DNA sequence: TGTGCCAGCAGTTACTCGGCGGGAGAGGCTAGTAATGAGCAGTTCTTC. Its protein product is CASSYSAGEASNEQFF.

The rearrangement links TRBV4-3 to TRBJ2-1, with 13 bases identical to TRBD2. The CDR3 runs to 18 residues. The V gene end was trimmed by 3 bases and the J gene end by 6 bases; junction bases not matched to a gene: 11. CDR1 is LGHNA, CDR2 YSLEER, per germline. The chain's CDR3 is CASSHYLGTSGKGNEQFF. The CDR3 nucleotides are TGCGCCAGCAGCCATTACCTGGGGACTAGCGGGAAAGGCAATGAGCAGTTCTTC.

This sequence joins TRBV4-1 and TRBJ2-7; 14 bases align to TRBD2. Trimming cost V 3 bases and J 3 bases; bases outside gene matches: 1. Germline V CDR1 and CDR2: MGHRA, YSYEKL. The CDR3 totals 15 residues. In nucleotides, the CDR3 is TGCGCCAGCAGCCACGGACTAGCGGGGGGCTACGAGCAGTACTTC. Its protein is CASSHGLAGGYEQYF.

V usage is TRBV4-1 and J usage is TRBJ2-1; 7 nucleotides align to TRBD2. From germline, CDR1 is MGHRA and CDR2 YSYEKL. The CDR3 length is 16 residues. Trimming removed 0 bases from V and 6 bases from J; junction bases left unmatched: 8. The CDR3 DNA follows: TGCGCCAGCAGCCAAGAAGGTGCGGGAGAGCTCAATGAGCAGTTCTTC. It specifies CASSQEGAGELNEQFF.

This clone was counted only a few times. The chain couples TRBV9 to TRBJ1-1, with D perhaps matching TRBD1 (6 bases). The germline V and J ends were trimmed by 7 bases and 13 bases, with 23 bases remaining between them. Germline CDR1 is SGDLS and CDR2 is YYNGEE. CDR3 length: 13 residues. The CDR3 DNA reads TGTGCCAGCTCAGAGGGGGAAAAACCATCGGATTTCTTT. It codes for CASSEGEKPSDFF.

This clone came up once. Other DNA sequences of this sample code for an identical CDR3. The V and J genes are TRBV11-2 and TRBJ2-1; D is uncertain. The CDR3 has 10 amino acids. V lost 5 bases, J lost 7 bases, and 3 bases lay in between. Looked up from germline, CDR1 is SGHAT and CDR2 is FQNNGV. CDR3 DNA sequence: TGTGCCAGCAGCGGTAATGAGCAGTTCTTC. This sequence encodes CASSGNEQFF.

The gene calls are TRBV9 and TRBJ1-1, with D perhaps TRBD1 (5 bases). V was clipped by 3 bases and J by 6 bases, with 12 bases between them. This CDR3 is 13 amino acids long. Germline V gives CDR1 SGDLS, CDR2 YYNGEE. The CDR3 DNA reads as TGTGCCAGCAGCGCGGGGGGGATGGCTGAAGCTTTCTTT. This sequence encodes CASSAGGMAEAFF.

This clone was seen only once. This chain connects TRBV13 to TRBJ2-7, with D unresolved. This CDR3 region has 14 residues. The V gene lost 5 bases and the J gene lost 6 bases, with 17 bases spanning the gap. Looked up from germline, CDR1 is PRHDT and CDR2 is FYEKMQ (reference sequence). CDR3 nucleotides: TGTGCCAGCAGCCAGCAACCACGAAGCTTCGAGCAGTACTTC. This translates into CASSQQPRSFEQYF.

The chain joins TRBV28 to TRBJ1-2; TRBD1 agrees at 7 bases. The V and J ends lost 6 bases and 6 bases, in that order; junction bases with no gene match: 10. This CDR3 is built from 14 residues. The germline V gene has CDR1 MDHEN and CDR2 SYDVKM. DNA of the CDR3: TGTGCCAGCAGCAAGACAGGGCCTATCAATGGCTACACCTTC. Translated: CASSKTGPINGYTF.

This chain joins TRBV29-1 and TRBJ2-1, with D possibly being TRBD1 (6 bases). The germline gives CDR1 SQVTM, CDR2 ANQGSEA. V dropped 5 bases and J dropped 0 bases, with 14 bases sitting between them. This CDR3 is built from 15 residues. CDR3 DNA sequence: TGCAGCGTTTTACAGGGCCCAAGCTCCTACAATGAGCAGTTCTTC. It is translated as CSVLQGPSSYNEQFF.

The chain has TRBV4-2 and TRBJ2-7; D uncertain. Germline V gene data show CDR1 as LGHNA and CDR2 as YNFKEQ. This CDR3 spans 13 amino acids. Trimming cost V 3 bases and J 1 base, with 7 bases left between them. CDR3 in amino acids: CASSHPRSYEQYF. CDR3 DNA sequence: TGTGCCAGCAGCCATCCCCGATCCTACGAGCAGTACTTC.

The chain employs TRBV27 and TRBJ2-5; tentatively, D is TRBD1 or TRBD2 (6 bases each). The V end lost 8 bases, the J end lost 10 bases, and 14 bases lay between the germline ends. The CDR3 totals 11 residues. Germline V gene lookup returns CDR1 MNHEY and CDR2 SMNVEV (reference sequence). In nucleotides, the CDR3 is TGTGCCAGCGGAGGGGGTCCGAGCCAGTACTTC. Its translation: CASGGGPSQYF.